The 14 T cell receptor beta chains below were found in one sample sequenced in a study of Graves' ophthalmopathy and Graves' hyperthyroidism. The sequenced template was RNA, covering the TCR beta CDR3 region. A first-round RT-PCR used HTBI primers, followed by a second-round multiplex PCR. TCRdb processed the multiplex PCR reads anew with MiXCR; each CDR3 protein has one entry. The sample shows just over 400,000 distinct CDR3 sequences, 20% to 25% of them seen only once. Sequencing was done on a sample of peripheral blood. The receptors derive from a woman between 18 and 29 years old with stable Graves' hyperthyroidism.

The chain carries TRBV18 and TRBJ1-3, with D uncertain. Trimming shortened V by 4 bases and J by 0 bases, and 10 bases separated the two germline ends. CDR3 length: 15 residues. CDR1 is KGHSH, CDR2 LQKENI, per germline. The CDR3 region has the DNA TGTGCCAGCTCACGGGAAAGCAGCTCTGGAAACACCATATATTTT. This translates into CASSRESSSGNTIYF.

This chain uses TRBV11-1 with TRBJ2-5, with D perhaps TRBD1 (5 bases). Trimming cost V 4 bases and J 0 bases, with 15 bases left between them. Germline V CDR1 and CDR2: SGHAT, FQDESV (reference sequence). The CDR3 is 16 amino acids. The CDR3 reads CASSSGRQTDQETQYF. CDR3 nucleotide sequence: TGTGCCAGCAGCTCCGGCCGCCAGACAGACCAAGAGACCCAGTACTTC.

About this clonotype itself: A read error may be the cause here, since a much bigger clone is one base away. CDR3 amino acids: CSASQTEIQETKYF. The CDR3 DNA reads TGCAGTGCTAGCCAGACAGAAATACAAGAGACCAAGTACTTC. The rearrangement uses TRBV20-1 and TRBJ2-5, with D tentatively TRBD1 (5 bases). The germline V gene has CDR1 DFQATT and CDR2 SNEGSKA (reference sequence). The CDR3 spans 14 residues.

This clonotype appeared many times. The chain combines TRBV10-3 with TRBJ2-2, with 13 bases identical to TRBD2. Trimming took 6 bases from V and 6 from J; bases not matched to a gene: 4. Per germline, CDR1 ENHRY and CDR2 SYGVKD. The CDR3 contains 15 residues. CDR3 in amino acids: CAISRTSGSPGELFF. The DNA for the CDR3 is TGTGCCATCAGCCGGACTAGCGGGAGCCCCGGGGAGCTGTTTTTT.

This clonotype was found many times. This rearrangement joins TRBV15 to TRBJ1-5; a weak D match, TRBD1 (6 bases). Germline V gives CDR1 LNHNV, CDR2 YYDKDF (reference sequence). V lost 0 bases to trimming and J lost 4 bases, with 13 bases between them. This CDR3 comprises 16 residues. CDR3 sequence: CATSRDRRGANQPQHF. The DNA for the CDR3 is TGTGCCACCAGCAGAGATCGGAGGGGGGCGAATCAGCCCCAGCATTTT.

This clonotype was seen ten or more times. The V call is TRBV11-2, the J call TRBJ2-7; TRBD2 matches 9 bases. The V segment lost 6 bases and the J segment 0 bases; nucleotides outside the gene matches: 6. The CDR3 has 15 residues. CDR1 and CDR2 from the germline V gene are SGHAT and FQNNGV. As DNA, the CDR3 is TGTGCCAGCAGACCGCTAGCGGGAAGCTCCTACGAGCAGTACTTC. Translation: CASRPLAGSSYEQYF.

This clonotype was picked up many times. J is TRBJ2-7 and V is TRBV12-3 or TRBV12-4, with TRBD2 matching over 10 bases. CDR3 length equals 15 residues. Germline trimming cut 4 bases from V and 3 bases from J; bases unmatched to any gene: 6. As DNA, the CDR3 is TGTGCCAGCAGTTCTACTAGCGGGAAGGGCTACGAGCAGTACTTC. It translates to CASSSTSGKGYEQYF.

This chain joins TRBV7-2 and TRBJ1-1, with D uncertain. V was clipped by 1 base and J by 5 bases, with 11 bases between them. Germline V gives CDR1 SGHTA, CDR2 FQGNSA. The CDR3 totals 14 residues. Here the CDR3 reads CASSLVTQKTEAFF. The DNA for the CDR3 is TGTGCCAGCAGCTTAGTGACACAGAAAACTGAAGCTTTCTTT.

The rearrangement uses TRBV11-2 and TRBJ1-5; D gene unclear. Germline CDR1 and CDR2: SGHAT and FQNNGV. The CDR3 extends over 16 amino acids. Trimming stripped 6 bases from V and 2 bases from J, with 17 bases between. The CDR3 region has the DNA TGTGCCAGCAGTCCCCCATTGGGAAGGGGCAATCAGCCCCAGCATTTT. Protein product: CASSPPLGRGNQPQHF.

The J gene is TRBJ2-7, the V gene TRBV27; either TRBD1 or TRBD2 may supply D (5 bases each). The CDR3 extends over 14 amino acids. Germline CDR1 is MNHEY and CDR2 is SMNVEV (reference sequence). V was cut by 2 bases and J by 6 bases, with 14 bases left in between. The CDR3 is CASSLLGEWGEQYF. DNA of the CDR3: TGTGCCAGCAGTTTACTAGGGGAGTGGGGCGAGCAGTACTTC.

This clonotype was counted at least ten times. The V call is TRBV18, the J call TRBJ2-7; TRBD2 agrees at 9 bases. Germline-derived CDR1 and CDR2 are KGHSH and LQKENI. This CDR3 is 16 amino acids long. V was clipped by 1 base and J by 2 bases; unmatched bases: 6. The CDR3, as DNA: TGTGCCAGCTCACCACTCCCTAGCGGGGCCACCTACGAGCAGTACTTC. Its protein product is CASSPLPSGATYEQYF.

There are many counts of this clonotype. The chain recombines TRBV2 with TRBJ1-5; possibly TRBD1 for D (6 bases). This CDR3 comprises 16 residues. The V end lost 1 base, the J end lost 0 bases, and 10 bases lay between the germline ends. Germline V gene sequence: CDR1 SNHLY, CDR2 FYNNEI. CDR3 residues: CASSEGGTHSNQPQHF. The CDR3 region has the DNA TGTGCCAGCAGTGAAGGGGGGACACATAGCAATCAGCCCCAGCATTTT.

V is TRBV6-1 and J is TRBJ2-3, with D uncertain. The CDR3 length is 12 residues. In germline, CDR1 is MNHNS, CDR2 SASEGT. Trimming shortened V by 6 bases and J by 5 bases, and 9 bases separated the two germline ends. The CDR3 DNA sequence: TGTGCCAGCAGCCGACTTGAAGATACGCAGTATTTT. This encodes CASSRLEDTQYF.

This clonotype was observed a single time. At one of its ends the junction is not consistent with the germline gene, which may arise from a read error. The chain carries TRBV24-1 and TRBJ2-7; 9 positions agree with TRBD1. Germline V lookup: CDR1 KGHDR, CDR2 SFDVKD. This CDR3 is 14 amino acids long. CDR3 in amino acids: CASSGGTGNYEQYF. The CDR3 nucleotides read TGTGCCAGCAGTGGCGGGACAGGGAACTACGAGCAGTACTTC.